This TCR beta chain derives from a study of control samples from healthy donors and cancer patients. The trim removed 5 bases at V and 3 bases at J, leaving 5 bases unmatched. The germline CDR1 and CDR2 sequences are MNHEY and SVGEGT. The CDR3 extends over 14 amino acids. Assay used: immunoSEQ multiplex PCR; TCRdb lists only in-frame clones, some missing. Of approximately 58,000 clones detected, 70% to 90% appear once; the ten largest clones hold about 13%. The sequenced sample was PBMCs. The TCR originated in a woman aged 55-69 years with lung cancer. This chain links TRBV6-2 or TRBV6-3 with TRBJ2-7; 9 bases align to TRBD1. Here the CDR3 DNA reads TGTGCCAGCAGTCCACGGACAGGGGACTACGAGCAGTACTTC. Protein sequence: CASSPRTGDYEQYF.